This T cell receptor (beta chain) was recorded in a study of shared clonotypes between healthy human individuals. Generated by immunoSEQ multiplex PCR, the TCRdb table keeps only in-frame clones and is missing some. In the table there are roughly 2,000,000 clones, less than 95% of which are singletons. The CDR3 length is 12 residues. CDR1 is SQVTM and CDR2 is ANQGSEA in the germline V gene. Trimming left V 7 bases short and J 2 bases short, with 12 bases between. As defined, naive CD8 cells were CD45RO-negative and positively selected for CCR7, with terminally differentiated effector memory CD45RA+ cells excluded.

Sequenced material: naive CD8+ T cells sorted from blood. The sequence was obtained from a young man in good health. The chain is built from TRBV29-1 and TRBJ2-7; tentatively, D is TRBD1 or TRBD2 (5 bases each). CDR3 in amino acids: CSAEGPAYEQYF. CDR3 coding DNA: TGCAGCGCCGAGGGGCCGGCCTACGAGCAGTACTTC.